This T cell receptor beta chain originates from a study of shared clonotypes between healthy human individuals. V gave up 5 bases and J gave up 7 bases; unmatched junction bases: 8. The CDR3 is made up of 13 amino acids. CDR1 and CDR2 from the germline V gene are LNHNV and YYDKDF (reference sequence). Assay: immunoSEQ multiplex PCR; the TCRdb copy retains only in-frame clones and omits some. The data contain some 1,600,000 clones, 98% of them singletons. This TCR was recovered from a man aged 25-45 years in good health. Sequenced: naive CD4+ T cells sorted from blood. The subset is: CD45RA+ positively selected. This chain uses TRBV15 with TRBJ2-7, with 7 positions matching TRBD2. CDR3 bases: TGTGCCACCAGCGTCGCCAGGGAGGGAGAGCAGTACTTC. Its translation is CATSVAREGEQYF.